One sample yielded the 6 T cell receptor beta chains listed below, sequenced in a study of Ad26.COV2.S vaccination and SARS-CoV-2 variants. TCRdb's copy holds only in-frame clones and misses some; the assay was immunoSEQ multiplex PCR. The sample includes about 410,000 clones, 89% seen only once; the top ten take around 1.9%. Treatment specified: about 20 received Ad26.COV2.S at low or high dose, single or two shots; five or six received placebo; per-sample allocation not given. Collection of samples fell on day 63 after the first vaccine or placebo injection. This specimen was peripheral blood, taken in a trial of Ad26.COV2.S vaccine versus placebo. The receptors originated from a person aged 18 to 59 who received the Ad26.COV2.S COVID-19 vaccine or a placebo.

The genes are TRBV5-1 and TRBJ2-2, with 7 bases identical to TRBD2. CDR1 and CDR2 (germline): SGHRS, YFSETQ. This CDR3 is built from 16 residues. The J segment lost 6 bases and the V segment lost 0 bases, leaving 8 bases of the junction unmatched. The CDR3 DNA is TGCGCCAGCAGCTTGGAAGGAGGCGGGAGTGCCGGGGAGCTGTTTTTT. It yields the protein CASSLEGGGSAGELFF.

This chain connects TRBV19 to TRBJ2-7; D not resolved. The ends were cut back, 5 bases at V and 5 bases at J, with 10 bases in the middle. The CDR3 sequence is 12 residues long. Germline values: CDR1 LNHDA, CDR2 SQIVND (reference sequence). CDR3 sequence (DNA): TGTGCCAGTAGTCCCGGTAATGACGAGCAGTACTTC. Translated, it gives CASSPGNDEQYF.

This sequence joins TRBV6-2 or TRBV6-3 and TRBJ1-1, with D uncertain. This CDR3 is built from 14 residues. V lost 2 bases and J lost 4, with 11 bases in between. CDR1 is MNHEY, CDR2 SVGEGT, per germline. CDR3 bases: TGTGCCAGCAGTTACAGGGATCGGGGCACTGAAGCTTTCTTT. Residues: CASSYRDRGTEAFF.

V usage is TRBV7-8 and J usage is TRBJ2-7; 9 bases fit TRBD2. The CDR3 runs 14 residues. Germline V gene data show CDR1 as SGHVS and CDR2 as FQNEAQ. With V trimmed by 4 bases and J by 2 bases, 3 bases remained unmatched. DNA for the CDR3: TGTGCCAGCAGCTCCGCGGGGGGGCCCTACGAGCAGTACTTC. Its protein is CASSSAGGPYEQYF.

This clone appeared once. This rearrangement joins TRBV19 to TRBJ1-1; D is perhaps TRBD1 (6 bases). Trimming left V 7 bases short and J 7 bases short, with 19 bases between. The CDR3 spans 14 residues. Germline V gene sequence: CDR1 LNHDA, CDR2 SQIVND (reference sequence). The CDR3 reads CASTLGGATDEAFF. In DNA, the CDR3 is TGTGCCAGTACCCTTGGGGGGGCCACGGATGAAGCTTTCTTT. Based on the CDR3 plus reference TRBV19 and TRBJ1-1, the full variable domain is DGGITQSPKYLFRKEGQNVTLSCEQNLNHDAMYWYRQDPGQGLRLIYYSQIVNDFQKGDIAEGYSVSREKKESFPLTVTSAQKNPTAFYLCASTLGGATDEAFFGQGTRLTVV.

The chain is built from TRBV27 and TRBJ2-5; D might be TRBD1 or TRBD2, each matching 6 bases. The CDR3 totals 18 residues. V gave up 3 bases and J gave up 4 bases, with 24 bases separating them. Per germline, CDR1 MNHEY and CDR2 SMNVEV (reference sequence). CDR3 coding DNA: TGTGCCAGCAGTTTTTACTCGACAGGTTCGGGGGAATTAGAGACCCAGTACTTC. Protein sequence: CASSFYSTGSGELETQYF.